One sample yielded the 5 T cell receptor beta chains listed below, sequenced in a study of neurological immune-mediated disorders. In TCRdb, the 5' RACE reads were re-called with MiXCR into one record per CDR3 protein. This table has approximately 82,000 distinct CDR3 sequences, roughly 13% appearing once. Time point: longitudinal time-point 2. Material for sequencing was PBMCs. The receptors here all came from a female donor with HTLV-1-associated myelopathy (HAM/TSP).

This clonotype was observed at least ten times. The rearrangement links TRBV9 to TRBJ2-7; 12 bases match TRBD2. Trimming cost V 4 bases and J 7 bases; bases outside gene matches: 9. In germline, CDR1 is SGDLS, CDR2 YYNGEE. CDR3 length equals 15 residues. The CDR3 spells CASSLQIGLAGEQYF. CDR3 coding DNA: TGTGCCAGCAGCCTCCAGATTGGACTAGCGGGGGAGCAGTACTTC.

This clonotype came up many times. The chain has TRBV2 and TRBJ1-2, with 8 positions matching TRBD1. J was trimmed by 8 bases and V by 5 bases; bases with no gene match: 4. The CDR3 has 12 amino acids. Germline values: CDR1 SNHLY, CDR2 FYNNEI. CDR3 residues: CASSRQGTGYTF. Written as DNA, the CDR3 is TGTGCCAGCAGTAGACAGGGGACGGGCTACACCTTC.

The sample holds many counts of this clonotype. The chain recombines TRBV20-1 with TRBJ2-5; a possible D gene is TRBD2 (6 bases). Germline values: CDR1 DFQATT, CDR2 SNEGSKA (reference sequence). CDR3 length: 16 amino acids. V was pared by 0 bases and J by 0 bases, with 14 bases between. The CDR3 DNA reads TGCAGTGCTAGAGATACGGGGACTTTGTACCAAGAGACCCAGTACTTC. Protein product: CSARDTGTLYQETQYF.

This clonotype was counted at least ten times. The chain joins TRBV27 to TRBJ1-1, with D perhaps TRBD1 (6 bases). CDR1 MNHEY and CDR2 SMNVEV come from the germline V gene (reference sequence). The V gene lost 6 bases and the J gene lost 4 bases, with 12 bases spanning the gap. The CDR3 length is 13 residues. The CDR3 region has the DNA TGTGCCAGCAGCTCGGTCAGGGGCACTGAAGCTTTCTTT. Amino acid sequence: CASSSVRGTEAFF.

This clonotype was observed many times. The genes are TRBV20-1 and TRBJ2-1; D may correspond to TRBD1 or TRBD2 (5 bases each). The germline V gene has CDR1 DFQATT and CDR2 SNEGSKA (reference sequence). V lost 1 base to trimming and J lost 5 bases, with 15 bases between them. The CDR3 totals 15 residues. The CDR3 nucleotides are TGCAGTGCTAGAGGCCCGGGACGGCTAAACAATGAGCAGTTCTTC. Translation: CSARGPGRLNNEQFF.